A selection of T cell receptor beta chains follows, all from one sample in a study of OX40 agonist ivuxolimab in advanced cancers. Profiling relied on immunoSEQ multiplex PCR, and the TCRdb table lists in-frame clones only, not all of them. The profile shows about 66,000 clones, about 85% of them singletons. The input for sequencing was CD4+ or CD8+ T cells sorted from blood, taken in a trial of the OX40 agonist ivuxolimab. Receptor source: an adult with an advanced solid tumor such as melanoma, head and neck, liver or kidney cancer. Both conserved end residues are part of each CDR3. D genes are given only for firm matches.

v_call: TRBV29-1
d_call: TRBD1
j_call: TRBJ1-1
cdr3_aa: CSARGPLTEAFF

v_call: TRBV6-6
d_call: TRBD1
j_call: TRBJ2-5
cdr3_aa: CASSQPDRGQETQYF

v_call: TRBV6-1
d_call: NA
j_call: TRBJ1-2
cdr3_aa: CASSEPGNSYGYTF

v_call: TRBV7-3
d_call: NA
j_call: TRBJ1-3
cdr3_aa: CASSPGPVGNTIYF

v_call: TRBV9
d_call: NA
j_call: TRBJ1-3
cdr3_aa: CASSDGEGFSGNTIYF

v_call: TRBV30
d_call: NA
j_call: TRBJ2-5
cdr3_aa: CAWSVFRDPYVAETQYF

v_call: TRBV10-3
d_call: NA
j_call: TRBJ1-5
cdr3_aa: CAISESVRTGGVQPQHF

v_call: TRBV5-1
d_call: NA
j_call: TRBJ1-2
cdr3_aa: CASSLGAGQDQANYGYTF

v_call: TRBV5-4
d_call: NA
j_call: TRBJ2-7
cdr3_aa: CASSSGAGRDYEQYF

v_call: TRBV5-6
d_call: NA
j_call: TRBJ2-4
cdr3_aa: CASSLDTNIQYF

v_call: TRBV6-1
d_call: TRBD2
j_call: TRBJ2-1
cdr3_aa: CATGGRTRDEQFF

v_call: TRBV27
d_call: TRBD1
j_call: TRBJ2-5
cdr3_aa: CASSSLPAGGQGTQYF

v_call: TRBV15
d_call: TRBD1
j_call: TRBJ1-1
cdr3_aa: CATSSGGQGRTEAFF

v_call: TRBV27
d_call: NA
j_call: TRBJ2-3
cdr3_aa: CASSLWTHTDTQYF

v_call: TRBV19
d_call: NA
j_call: TRBJ2-5
cdr3_aa: CASSFWGRETQYF

v_call: TRBV5-4
d_call: TRBD2
j_call: TRBJ2-2
cdr3_aa: CASSLGLAGANTGELFF

v_call: TRBV28
d_call: TRBD1
j_call: TRBJ2-2
cdr3_aa: CASSYRGSTGELFF

v_call: TRBV9
d_call: NA
j_call: TRBJ1-6
cdr3_aa: CASSPQGRNSPLHF

v_call: TRBV9
d_call: NA
j_call: TRBJ2-5
cdr3_aa: CASSVSGSGETQYF

v_call: TRBV30
d_call: NA
j_call: TRBJ2-1
cdr3_aa: CAWTIRSTAGEQFF

v_call: TRBV28
d_call: TRBD2
j_call: TRBJ2-1
cdr3_aa: CASSLRLAGLYNEQFF

v_call: TRBV7-9
d_call: TRBD1
j_call: TRBJ2-7
cdr3_aa: CASRGPGTGFHEQYF

v_call: TRBV5-5
d_call: NA
j_call: TRBJ2-5
cdr3_aa: CASSFFQETQYF

v_call: TRBV27
d_call: NA
j_call: TRBJ2-7
cdr3_aa: CASSLRDHSYEQYF

v_call: TRBV7-7
d_call: NA
j_call: TRBJ2-5
cdr3_aa: CASSRSPGLKETQYF

v_call: TRBV7-9
d_call: NA
j_call: TRBJ1-2
cdr3_aa: CASSLDLLNYGYTF

v_call: TRBV19
d_call: TRBD1
j_call: TRBJ2-2
cdr3_aa: CASSGQGFAGELFF

v_call: TRBV19
d_call: NA
j_call: TRBJ1-2
cdr3_aa: CASSTVGAGRMVFF

v_call: TRBV19
d_call: NA
j_call: TRBJ2-7
cdr3_aa: CASSSTGSYEQYF

v_call: TRBV27
d_call: TRBD1
j_call: TRBJ1-5
cdr3_aa: CASSKGQGVNQPQHF

v_call: TRBV11-2
d_call: NA
j_call: TRBJ2-6
cdr3_aa: CASSLTPDRTNVLTF

v_call: TRBV20-1
d_call: NA
j_call: TRBJ1-1
cdr3_aa: CSATGTTEAFF

v_call: TRBV5-4
d_call: NA
j_call: TRBJ2-4
cdr3_aa: CASSLDLAKNIQYF

v_call: TRBV6-4
d_call: TRBD1
j_call: TRBJ2-6
cdr3_aa: CARERGQGAFTGANVLTF

v_call: TRBV6-1
d_call: NA
j_call: TRBJ1-5
cdr3_aa: CATDRINQPQHF

v_call: TRBV5-1
d_call: TRBD2
j_call: TRBJ2-2
cdr3_aa: CASSSKRAGGPTYTGELFF

v_call: TRBV19
d_call: TRBD2
j_call: TRBJ2-7
cdr3_aa: CASSRAGGAYEQYF

v_call: TRBV10-3
d_call: NA
j_call: TRBJ2-3
cdr3_aa: CAISDLGGVDTQYF

v_call: TRBV6-5
d_call: NA
j_call: TRBJ1-5
cdr3_aa: CASSYDGVEPQHF

v_call: TRBV9
d_call: NA
j_call: TRBJ2-3
cdr3_aa: CASSAHDISVTDTQYF

v_call: TRBV19
d_call: NA
j_call: TRBJ1-5
cdr3_aa: CASSLVGGAGSQPQHF

v_call: TRBV6-1
d_call: NA
j_call: TRBJ2-7
cdr3_aa: CASTEAVEVEQYF

v_call: TRBV5-1
d_call: NA
j_call: TRBJ1-1
cdr3_aa: CASSLGAVFMNTEAFF

v_call: TRBV6-1
d_call: NA
j_call: TRBJ2-5
cdr3_aa: CASSVGPGKETQYF

v_call: TRBV10-3
d_call: TRBD2
j_call: TRBJ2-1
cdr3_aa: CAISAPGLAGDEQFF

v_call: TRBV6-1
d_call: NA
j_call: TRBJ1-2
cdr3_aa: CASSGAWSGTMHTF

v_call: TRBV29-1
d_call: NA
j_call: TRBJ2-7
cdr3_aa: CSVSGPPIYEQYF

v_call: TRBV5-1
d_call: NA
j_call: TRBJ2-3
cdr3_aa: CASSGGGSTDTQYF

v_call: TRBV4-1
d_call: TRBD1
j_call: TRBJ1-5
cdr3_aa: CASSQDWGQINQPQHF

v_call: TRBV5-6
d_call: NA
j_call: TRBJ2-2
cdr3_aa: CASSLRVTHTGELFF

v_call: TRBV10-3
d_call: NA
j_call: TRBJ2-2
cdr3_aa: CACSGSPNTGELFF

v_call: TRBV5-8
d_call: TRBD1
j_call: TRBJ1-2
cdr3_aa: CASSPGGNNYGYTF

v_call: TRBV21-1
d_call: NA
j_call: TRBJ2-7
cdr3_aa: CASSKLAGGFYEQYF

v_call: TRBV28
d_call: NA
j_call: TRBJ1-3
cdr3_aa: CASSLSRADSGNTIYF

v_call: TRBV29-1
d_call: TRBD2
j_call: TRBJ2-7
cdr3_aa: CSVGPGLSSYEQYF